The T cell receptor beta chain under discussion was sequenced for a study of T cells in Graves' hyperthyroidism and ophthalmopathy. RNA transcripts were the template for amplifying TCR beta CDR3 regions. First-round RT-PCR with HTBI primers amplified the TCR CDR3 region. MiXCR, run by TCRdb on the multiplex PCR reads, gives a single entry per CDR3 protein. Among 550,000 to 650,000 distinct CDR3 sequences listed, around 15% were seen once. Patients were aged 18 to 65, had disease duration under 2 months, and had newly diagnosed hyperthyroidism. The sample holds many counts of this clonotype. Trimming pared 2 bases from V and 6 bases from J, leaving 11 bases between. Looked up from germline, CDR1 is SNHLY and CDR2 is FYNNEI. This CDR3 contains 13 residues.

J is TRBJ2-7 and V is TRBV2; D is uncertain. The receptor comes from a woman between 40 and 55 years old with Graves' hyperthyroidism. The sequencing input was blood. The CDR3 loop reads CASSEFRATEQYF. The CDR3 bases are TGTGCCAGCAGTGAATTTCGGGCTACCGAGCAGTACTTC.